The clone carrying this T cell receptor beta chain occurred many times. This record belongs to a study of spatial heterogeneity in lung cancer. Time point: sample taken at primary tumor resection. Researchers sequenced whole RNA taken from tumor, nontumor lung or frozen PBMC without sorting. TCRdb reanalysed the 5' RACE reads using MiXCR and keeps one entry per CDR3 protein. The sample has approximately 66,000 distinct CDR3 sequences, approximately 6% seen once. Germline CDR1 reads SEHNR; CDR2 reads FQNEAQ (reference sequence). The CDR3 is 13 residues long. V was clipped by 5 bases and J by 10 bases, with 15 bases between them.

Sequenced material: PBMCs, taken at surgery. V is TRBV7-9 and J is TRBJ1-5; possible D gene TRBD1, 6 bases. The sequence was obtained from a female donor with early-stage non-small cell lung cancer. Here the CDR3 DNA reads TGTGCCAGCAGCATGGACAGATACAGTCCCCAGCATTTT. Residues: CASSMDRYSPQHF.